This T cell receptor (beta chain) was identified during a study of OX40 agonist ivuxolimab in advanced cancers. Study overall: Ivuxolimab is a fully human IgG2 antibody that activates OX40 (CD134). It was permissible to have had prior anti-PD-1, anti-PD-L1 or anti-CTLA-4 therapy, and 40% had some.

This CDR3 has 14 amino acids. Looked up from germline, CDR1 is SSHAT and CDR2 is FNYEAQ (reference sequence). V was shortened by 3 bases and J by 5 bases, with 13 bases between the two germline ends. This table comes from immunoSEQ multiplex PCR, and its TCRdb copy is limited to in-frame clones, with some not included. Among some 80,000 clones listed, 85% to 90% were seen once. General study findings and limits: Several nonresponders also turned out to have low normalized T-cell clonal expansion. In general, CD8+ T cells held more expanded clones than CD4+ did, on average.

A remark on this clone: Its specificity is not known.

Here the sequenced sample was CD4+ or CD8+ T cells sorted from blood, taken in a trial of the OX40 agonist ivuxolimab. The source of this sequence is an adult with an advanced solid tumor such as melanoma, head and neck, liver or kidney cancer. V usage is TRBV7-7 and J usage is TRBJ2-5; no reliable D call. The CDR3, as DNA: TGTGCCAGCAGCTTGGGGTACTTAGAGGAGACCCAGTACTTC. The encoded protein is CASSLGYLEETQYF.